A selection of T cell receptor beta chains follows, all from one sample in a study of blood T cells in healthy people across ages. One entry per CDR3 protein, called by TCRdb with MiXCR from the 5' RACE reads. This table has about 840,000 distinct CDR3 sequences, 25% to 35% appearing once. These data were likewise used in another study, on T cells of mothers and their children.

The sample was blood. These receptor sequences come from a middle-aged woman in good health. CDR3s include the opening cysteine and the closing phenylalanine or tryptophan. Each record gives: J gene, V gene, CDR3 protein.

J gene: TRBJ2-3
V gene: TRBV5-1
CDR3 protein: CASSLQGSGATDTQYF

J gene: TRBJ1-3
V gene: TRBV15
CDR3 protein: CATSREGVGDTIYF

J gene: TRBJ1-6
V gene: TRBV9
CDR3 protein: CASSARAPGAPLHF

J gene: TRBJ2-6
V gene: TRBV7-2
CDR3 protein: CASIPDRGVISSGANVRTF

J gene: TRBJ2-6
V gene: TRBV5-1
CDR3 protein: CASSFSGTGRSGANVLTF

J gene: TRBJ1-2
V gene: TRBV9
CDR3 protein: CASSDRQGTNYGYTF

J gene: TRBJ2-2
V gene: TRBV7-2
CDR3 protein: CASSLNHLAIASELFF

J gene: TRBJ2-4
V gene: TRBV6-5
CDR3 protein: CASSYSRGGKNIQYF

J gene: TRBJ1-6
V gene: TRBV10-2
CDR3 protein: CASSPDSGLALHF

J gene: TRBJ2-7
V gene: TRBV9
CDR3 protein: CASGSGRLPYEQYF

J gene: TRBJ2-7
V gene: TRBV7-9
CDR3 protein: CASSLLTGTGSLNEQYF

J gene: TRBJ2-1
V gene: TRBV29-1
CDR3 protein: CSVLSGVTLSSYNEQFF

J gene: TRBJ2-5
V gene: TRBV4-1
CDR3 protein: CASSQAGLAGDFQETQYF

J gene: TRBJ1-1
V gene: TRBV12-3/TRBV12-4
CDR3 protein: CASSLDAGVNTEAFF

J gene: TRBJ1-1
V gene: TRBV6-5
CDR3 protein: CASSRGPGQLNTEAFF

J gene: TRBJ1-4
V gene: TRBV15
CDR3 protein: CATSSRSSRAVPQGVGEKLFF